Listed below are T cell receptor beta chains from one sample, sequenced in a study of cytomegalovirus exposure and HLA in healthy donors. Sequencing was performed with immunoSEQ multiplex PCR; in TCRdb, only in-frame clones are kept and a portion is missing. The sample carries around 95,000 clones, just under 80% recorded once. Sequenced sample: PBMCs. These receptor sequences come from a woman in her 40s in good health and CMV-seropositive. CDR3s include the opening cysteine and the closing phenylalanine or tryptophan. A D gene is named only where the DNA matches it firmly. Size tells how often a clone was seen (once, few, many) or the class of an expanded clone, and some rows leave it out.

TGTGCCAGCATCAGAAACAGGGTGAACACTGAAGCTTTCTTT,CASIRNRVNTEAFF,.,TRBV21-1,.,TRBJ1-1
TGTGCCAGCACCGCGCGACTAGCGGGGAGTGAGCAGTTCTTC,CASTARLAGSEQFF,.,TRBV13,TRBD2,TRBJ2-1
TGTGCCAGCTCACCACAGGGGGTTACCTACGAGCAGTACTTC,CASSPQGVTYEQYF,.,TRBV18,.,TRBJ2-7
TGTGCCAGCAGCTTTGTACATAACCTCAACACTGAAGCTTTCTTT,CASSFVHNLNTEAFF,.,TRBV5-6,.,TRBJ1-1
TGTGCCAGCAGTTTTTCATCCTGGCGGGGCTACCCCTTC,CASSFSSWRGYPF,.,TRBV27,.,TRBJ1-2
TGTGCCAGCAGCCCCTTAGCGGGAGAGACCGGGGAGCTGTTTTTT,CASSPLAGETGELFF,few,TRBV6-4,TRBD2,TRBJ2-2
TGTGCCAGCAGTTTCGGACTAGCGGGATTGGGCTGGGAGCAGTACTTC,CASSFGLAGLGWEQYF,.,TRBV28,TRBD2,TRBJ2-7
TGCGCCTCCACCGTAGCGGGGAGCTCCTACAATGAGCAGTTCTTC,CASTVAGSSYNEQFF,once,TRBV5-1,TRBD2,TRBJ2-1
TGCGCCAGCAGCCAAGGTACCGGGACTAGCGTCTCCTACGAGCAGTACTTC,CASSQGTGTSVSYEQYF,.,TRBV4-1,TRBD2,TRBJ2-7
TGCGCCAGCAGCCCTCAGGGTCGGGAGACCCAGTACTTC,CASSPQGRETQYF,.,TRBV4-1,.,TRBJ2-5
TGTGCCAGCAGTTTTGGCAGGTTAAATGAAAAACTGTTTTTT,CASSFGRLNEKLFF,.,TRBV28,.,TRBJ1-4
TGTGCCAGCAGCTTATCACAGCCCTACACAGATACGCAGTATTTT,CASSLSQPYTDTQYF,.,TRBV11-3,.,TRBJ2-3
TGTGCCAGCAGCTTATCAGGGGATACGCAGTATTTT,CASSLSGDTQYF,.,TRBV11-1,.,TRBJ2-3
TGCGCCAGCATAAATCCCCCTGGAAACACCATATATTTT,CASINPPGNTIYF,.,TRBV10-1,.,TRBJ1-3
TGTGCCAGCAGACTTGGGACTAGCGGGAGGGATTACTACACGAGCTCCTACAATGAGCAGTTCTTC,CASRLGTSGRDYYTSSYNEQFF,.,TRBV27,TRBD2,TRBJ2-1
TGTGCCAGCAGCTTAGACCAAGCGAACACTGAAGCTTTCTTT,CASSLDQANTEAFF,.,TRBV7-9,.,TRBJ1-1
TGTGCCAGCAGCCCAAGCAGCGGGAGTTACCACGAGCAGTACTTC,CASSPSSGSYHEQYF,.,TRBV28,TRBD2,TRBJ2-7
TGTGCCAGCAGCCCCCCTGGGGGGAGCACAGATACGCAGTATTTT,CASSPPGGSTDTQYF,.,TRBV11-3,.,TRBJ2-3
TGTGCCAGCAGCTTGGCAGGGGGTGAAAAACTGTTTTTT,CASSLAGGEKLFF,.,TRBV5-6,TRBD1,TRBJ1-4
TGTGCCAGCAGTTTATCGGGACACATAGTCTCTGGGGCCAACGTCCTGACTTTC,CASSLSGHIVSGANVLTF,few,TRBV28,.,TRBJ2-6
TGCAGCGTTGGGGACAGCCCCGGGGACACTGAAGCTTTCTTT,CSVGDSPGDTEAFF,.,TRBV29-1,TRBD1,TRBJ1-1
TGTGCCAGCAGCTTGGGAGTAGCGGGAGGTCCAGATACGCAGTATTTT,CASSLGVAGGPDTQYF,.,TRBV5-4,TRBD2,TRBJ2-3
TGTGCCAGCAAAAAGACTAGCGGGGGTCCCTACGAGCAGTACTTC,CASKKTSGGPYEQYF,.,TRBV27,TRBD2,TRBJ2-7
TGTGCCAGCAGATTAGACAGGGCGGCTGAAGCTTTCTTT,CASRLDRAAEAFF,few,TRBV11-2,TRBD1,TRBJ1-1
TGTGCCAGCTCACCACCAGCTCGAAATGAGCAGTTCTTC,CASSPPARNEQFF,.,TRBV18,.,TRBJ2-1
TGCGCCAGCAGCCAAGATCCGGGAGGGAGTGATACGCAGTATTTT,CASSQDPGGSDTQYF,.,TRBV4-1,TRBD2,TRBJ2-3
TGTGCCAGCAGTTACGAGCGGAACTATGGCTACACCTTC,CASSYERNYGYTF,.,TRBV6-5,.,TRBJ1-2
TGTGCCAGTAGTATACTGGGACAGAATAGCAATCAGCCCCAGCATTTT,CASSILGQNSNQPQHF,.,TRBV19,TRBD1,TRBJ1-5
TGTGCCAGCAGCAAAGGACAGGGCATTCGGAAACTGTTTTTT,CASSKGQGIRKLFF,.,TRBV7-9,TRBD1,TRBJ1-4
TGTGCCAGCTCACCTTACGGCAGGGGAAACTCCTACGAGCAGTACTTC,CASSPYGRGNSYEQYF,.,TRBV18,.,TRBJ2-7
TGTGCCAGTAGTCTGCACGTTCTCAGCGGGAGCCGGTACGAGCAGTACTTC,CASSLHVLSGSRYEQYF,.,TRBV19,TRBD2,TRBJ2-7
TGTGCCAGAAGCTTGGTAGGGGTAAACTCCTACGAGCAGTACTTC,CARSLVGVNSYEQYF,.,TRBV5-3,.,TRBJ2-7
TGTGCCAGCAGCTTAGGGGCGGGCTTTACTGGAGAGACCCAGTACTTC,CASSLGAGFTGETQYF,.,TRBV7-9,.,TRBJ2-5
TGTGCCAGCTCCCCCTCGGCGGGGCAGGGTGGTTACGAGCAGTACTTC,CASSPSAGQGGYEQYF,.,TRBV7-2,.,TRBJ2-7
TGTGCCAGCAGTCGCGGAGAGTTGAGCGGGGAGCTGTTTTTT,CASSRGELSGELFF,few,TRBV6-1,.,TRBJ2-2
TGTGCCAGCAGTGTCGAACAGGAGTATGGCTACACCTTC,CASSVEQEYGYTF,.,TRBV2,.,TRBJ1-2
TGTGCCAGCAGTATAACCTACGAGCAGTACTTC,CASSITYEQYF,few,TRBV28,.,TRBJ2-7
TGTGCCAGAGCCTGGGGGAGGGGGGTAGTGGCCAAAAACATTCAGTACTTC,CARAWGRGVVAKNIQYF,.,TRBV11-3,.,TRBJ2-4
TGTGCCAGCAGCTTCGACGGGAGTGGCAATGAGCAGTTCTTC,CASSFDGSGNEQFF,few,TRBV7-2,.,TRBJ2-1
TGCGCCAGCAGCCCCGGGACAGAAAAACTGTTTTTT,CASSPGTEKLFF,few,TRBV5-1,.,TRBJ1-4
TGTGCCAGCAGCTTGTTCGGCGGGAGGGCCAACGAGCAGTACTTC,CASSLFGGRANEQYF,.,TRBV5-6,TRBD2,TRBJ2-7
TGTGCCAGCAGCTTAAGGAGGGACCCTTCCTACGAGCAGTACTTC,CASSLRRDPSYEQYF,.,TRBV11-2,.,TRBJ2-7
TGCGCCAGCAGCCCTGGGACAATGTCTCGCAATCAGCCCCAGCATTTT,CASSPGTMSRNQPQHF,.,TRBV4-1,.,TRBJ1-5
TGCGCCAGCAGAAGGGACACCGCCCACGAGCAGTACTTC,CASRRDTAHEQYF,.,TRBV5-1,.,TRBJ2-7
TGTGCCAGCTCACCACCGCCCAGCGGGAGCAATCAGCCCCAGCATTTT,CASSPPPSGSNQPQHF,few,TRBV18,.,TRBJ1-5
TGTGCCAGTAGTAGGCTTAATGAGCAGTTCTTC,CASSRLNEQFF,few,TRBV19,.,TRBJ2-1
TGTGCCAGCAGTGAAGCCCTGCTGGCGGGAGGGCCCATGGAGACCCAGTACTTC,CASSEALLAGGPMETQYF,.,TRBV2,TRBD2,TRBJ2-5
TGTGCCAGCAGTGAGCGGGACAGGCCCTCGGACGAGCAGTACTTC,CASSERDRPSDEQYF,.,TRBV25-1,TRBD1,TRBJ2-7
TGTGCCAGCAGCGTAGTTCTGGGCGCCACAGACACGCAGTATTTT,CASSVVLGATDTQYF,.,TRBV9,.,TRBJ2-3
TGTGCCAGCAGTGAAGCAGAGGTGGTGGCCTACGAGCAGTACTTC,CASSEAEVVAYEQYF,.,TRBV2,.,TRBJ2-7